This T cell receptor beta chain was identified in a study of human T cells and chemical hapten exposure. The study's findings and limits: TCRs above 1 in 1000 frequency did not change with DPC sensitization.

Time point given: patch test 1, 2 weeks after DPC sensitization. As to treatment: therapeutic diphenylcyclopropenone sensitization with weekly scalp DPC. Total RNA came from unfractionated whole blood. Each CDR3 protein gets one entry after TCRdb re-called the RACE reads with MiXCR. The table includes 40,000 to 65,000 distinct CDR3 sequences, about 11% detected once. The table lists this clonotype with a few counts. Its antigen is undetermined. This clonotype was sampled from a woman between 40 and 50 years old with alopecia areata. Some clones in this sample may be carry-over from other donors' samples. The sample here was whole blood, taken in connection with sensitization to the hapten diphenylcyclopropenone (DPC).

In nucleotides, the CDR3 is TGCGCCAGCAGCTTCGGCAGTCCTGGGGCCAACGTCCTGACTTTC. It encodes CASSFGSPGANVLTF. The V gene is TRBV5-1, the J gene TRBJ2-6; D gene unclear. Germline-derived CDR1 and CDR2 are SGHRS and YFSETQ. Trimming cost V 2 bases and J 2 bases, with 8 bases left between them. The CDR3 sequence is 15 residues long. Full variable domain (missing parts from reference TRBV5-1 and TRBJ2-6): KAGVTQTPRYLIKTRGQQVTLSCSPISGHRSVSWYQQTPGQGLQFLFEYFSETQRNKGNFPGRFSGRQFSNSRSEMNVSTLELGDSALYLCASSFGSPGANVLTFGAGSRLTVL.